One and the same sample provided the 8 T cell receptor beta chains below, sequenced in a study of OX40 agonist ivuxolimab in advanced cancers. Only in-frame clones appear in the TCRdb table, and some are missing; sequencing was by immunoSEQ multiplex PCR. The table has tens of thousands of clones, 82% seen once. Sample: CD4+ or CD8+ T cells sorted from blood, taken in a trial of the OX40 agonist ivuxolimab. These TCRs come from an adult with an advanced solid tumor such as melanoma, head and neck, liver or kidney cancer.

CDR3 nucleotides: TGTGCTAGTGGCAACTCCACTGAGGGGAGAGTACAGTATTTT. It is translated as CASGNSTEGRVQYF. The chain couples TRBV12-5 to TRBJ2-3; D assignment may be TRBD1 or TRBD2 (5 bases each). Germline assignment: CDR1 LGHNT and CDR2 FRNRAP. The CDR3 spans 14 residues. Trimming removed 6 bases at V and 12 bases at J, with 22 bases between.

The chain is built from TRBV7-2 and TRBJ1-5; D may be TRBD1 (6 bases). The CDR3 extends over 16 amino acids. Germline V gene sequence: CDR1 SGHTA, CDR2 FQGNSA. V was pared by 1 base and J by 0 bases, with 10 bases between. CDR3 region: CASSLGGGYSNQPQHF. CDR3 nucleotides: TGTGCCAGCAGCTTAGGAGGGGGGTATAGCAATCAGCCCCAGCATTTT.

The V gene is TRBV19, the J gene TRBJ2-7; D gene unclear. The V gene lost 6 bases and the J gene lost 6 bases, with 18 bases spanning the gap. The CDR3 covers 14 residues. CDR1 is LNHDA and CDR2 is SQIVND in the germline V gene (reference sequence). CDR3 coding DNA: TGTGCCAGTAGCGCCTCGGGTGGTGGGTCCGAGCAGTACTTC. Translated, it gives CASSASGGGSEQYF. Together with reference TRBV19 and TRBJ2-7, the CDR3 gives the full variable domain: DGGITQSPKYLFRKEGQNVTLSCEQNLNHDAMYWYRQDPGQGLRLIYYSQIVNDFQKGDIAEGYSVSREKKESFPLTVTSAQKNPTAFYLCASSASGGGSEQYFGPGTRLTVT.

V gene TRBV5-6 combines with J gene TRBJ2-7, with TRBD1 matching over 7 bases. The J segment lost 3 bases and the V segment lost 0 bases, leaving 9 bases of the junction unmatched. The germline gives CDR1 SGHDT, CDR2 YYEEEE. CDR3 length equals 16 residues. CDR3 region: CASSLEQGSLFYEQYF. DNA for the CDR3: TGTGCCAGCAGCTTGGAACAGGGGTCCCTTTTCTACGAGCAGTACTTC.

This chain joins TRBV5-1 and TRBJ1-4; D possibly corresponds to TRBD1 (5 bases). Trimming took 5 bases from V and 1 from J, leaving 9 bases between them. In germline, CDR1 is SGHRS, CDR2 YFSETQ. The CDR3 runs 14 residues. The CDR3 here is CASRFRETNEKLFF. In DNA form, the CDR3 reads TGCGCCAGCAGATTCAGGGAAACTAATGAAAAACTGTTTTTT.

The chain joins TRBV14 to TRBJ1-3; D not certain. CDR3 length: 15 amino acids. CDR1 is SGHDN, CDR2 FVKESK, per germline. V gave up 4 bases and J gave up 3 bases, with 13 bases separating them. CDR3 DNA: TGTGCCAGCAGCCCACGGTTGGGAGGTGGAAACACCATATATTTT. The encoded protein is CASSPRLGGGNTIYF.

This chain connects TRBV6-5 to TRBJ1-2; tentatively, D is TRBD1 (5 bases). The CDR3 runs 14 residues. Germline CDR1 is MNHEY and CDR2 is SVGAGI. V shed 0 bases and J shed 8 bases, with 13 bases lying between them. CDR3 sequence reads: CASSYSGTLWGYTF. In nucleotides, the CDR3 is TGTGCCAGCAGTTACTCCGGGACCCTGTGGGGCTACACCTTC.

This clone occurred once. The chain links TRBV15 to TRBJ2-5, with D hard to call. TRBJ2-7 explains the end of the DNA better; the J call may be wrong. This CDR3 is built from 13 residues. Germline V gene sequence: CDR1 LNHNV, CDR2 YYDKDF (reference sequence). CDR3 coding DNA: TGTGCCACCAGCAGAGATTTGGCAGACGAGCAGTACTTC. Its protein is CATSRDLADEQYF.